This T cell receptor (beta chain) was captured in a study of T cell responses to AZD1222 COVID-19 vaccine. The V end lost 8 bases, the J end lost 0 bases, and 14 bases lay between the germline ends. CDR1 and CDR2 (germline): MDHEN, SYDVKM. The CDR3 is made up of 14 amino acids. The data were produced by immunoSEQ multiplex PCR, yet TCRdb's version contains in-frame clones alone and is incomplete. The table includes roughly 130,000 clones, about 91% detected once. The material sequenced was peripheral blood, taken on day 0 of AZD1222 vaccination. The chain recombines TRBV28 with TRBJ2-7; D gene uncertain. The sequence was collected from an adult in good health. CDR3 nucleotide sequence: TGTGCCAGCGGACCTCCGGATAGCTCCTACGAGCAGTACTTC. Its protein is CASGPPDSSYEQYF.